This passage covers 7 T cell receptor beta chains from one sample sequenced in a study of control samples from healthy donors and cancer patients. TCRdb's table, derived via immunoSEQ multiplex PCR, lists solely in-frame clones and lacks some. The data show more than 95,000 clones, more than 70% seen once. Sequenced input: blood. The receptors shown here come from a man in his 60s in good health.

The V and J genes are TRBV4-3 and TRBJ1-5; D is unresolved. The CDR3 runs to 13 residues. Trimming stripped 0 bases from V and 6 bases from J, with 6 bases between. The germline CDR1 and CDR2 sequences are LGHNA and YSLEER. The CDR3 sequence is CASSQDQSQPQHF. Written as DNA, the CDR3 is TGCGCCAGCAGCCAAGATCAGTCTCAGCCCCAGCATTTT.

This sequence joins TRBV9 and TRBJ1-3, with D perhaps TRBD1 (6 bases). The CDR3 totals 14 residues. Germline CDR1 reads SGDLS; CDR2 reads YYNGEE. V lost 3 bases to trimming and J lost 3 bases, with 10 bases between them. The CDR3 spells CASSAGASGNTIYF. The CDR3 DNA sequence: TGTGCCAGCAGCGCAGGGGCGAGTGGAAACACCATATATTTT.

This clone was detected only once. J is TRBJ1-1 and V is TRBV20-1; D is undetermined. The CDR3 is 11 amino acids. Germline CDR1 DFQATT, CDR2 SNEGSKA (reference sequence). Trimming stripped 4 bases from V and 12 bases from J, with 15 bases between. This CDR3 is CSANSYGSTFF. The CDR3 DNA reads TGCAGTGCTAACTCTTATGGTTCCACTTTCTTT.

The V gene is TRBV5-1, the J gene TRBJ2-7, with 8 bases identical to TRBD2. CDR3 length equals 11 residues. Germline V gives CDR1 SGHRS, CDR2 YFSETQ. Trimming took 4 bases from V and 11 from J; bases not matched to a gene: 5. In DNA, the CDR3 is TGCGCCAGCAGCGGGCGGGGGGAAGAGTACTTC. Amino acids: CASSGRGEEYF.

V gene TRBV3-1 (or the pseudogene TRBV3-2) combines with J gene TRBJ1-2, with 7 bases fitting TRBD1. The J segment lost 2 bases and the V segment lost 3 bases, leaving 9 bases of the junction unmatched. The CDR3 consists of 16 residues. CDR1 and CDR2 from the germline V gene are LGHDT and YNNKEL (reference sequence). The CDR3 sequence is CASSQRAETGNYGYTF. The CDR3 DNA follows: TGTGCCAGCAGCCAGAGGGCCGAGACAGGGAACTATGGCTACACCTTC.

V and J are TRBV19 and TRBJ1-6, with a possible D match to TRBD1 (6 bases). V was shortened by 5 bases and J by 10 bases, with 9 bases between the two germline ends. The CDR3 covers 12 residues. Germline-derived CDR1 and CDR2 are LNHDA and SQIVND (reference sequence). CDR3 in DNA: TGTGCCAGTAGTGAGGGGGTGTCACCCCTCCACTTT. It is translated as CASSEGVSPLHF.

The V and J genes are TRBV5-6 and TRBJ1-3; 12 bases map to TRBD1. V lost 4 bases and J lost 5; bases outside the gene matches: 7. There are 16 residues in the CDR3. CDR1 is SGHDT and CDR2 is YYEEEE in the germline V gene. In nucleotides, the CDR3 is TGTGCCAGCAGCGATACCGGGACAGGGGGCAGAAACACCATATATTTT. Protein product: CASSDTGTGGRNTIYF.